One sample yielded the 22 T cell receptor beta chains listed below, sequenced in a study of shared T cell receptors in the human thymus. This table comes from immunoSEQ multiplex PCR, and its TCRdb copy is limited to in-frame clones, with some not included. The table shows hundreds of thousands of clones, with around 87% occurring only once. These data were likewise used in another study, on human thymus T cells.

Sequencing was performed on thymocytes. The source of these receptors is a boy under two years old with a congenital heart defect.

The V call is TRBV11-2, the J call TRBJ1-1; 9 bases map to TRBD1. Trimming at V came to 4 bases and at J to 1 base, leaving 7 bases not matched to a gene. This CDR3 has 16 residues. CDR1 and CDR2 from the germline V gene are SGHAT and FQNNGV. DNA of the CDR3: TGTGCCAGCAGCTCCATTCGACAGGGGGAGAACACTGAAGCTTTCTTT. It yields the protein CASSSIRQGENTEAFF.

The chain carries TRBV30 and TRBJ2-2; TRBD2 might be the D (5 bases). Germline V gene data show CDR1 as GTSNPN and CDR2 as SVGIG (reference sequence). Between the trimmed V and J ends, which lost 4 bases and 4 bases, there was a span of 10 bases. There are 13 residues in the CDR3. In DNA, the CDR3 is TGTGCCTGGATGAGAGGGATCACCGGGGAGCTGTTTTTT. As protein: CAWMRGITGELFF.

This chain joins TRBV30 and TRBJ1-1; D unclear. This CDR3 is built from 14 residues. V was trimmed by 4 bases and J by 4 bases, leaving 16 bases between them. Germline CDR1 GTSNPN, CDR2 SVGIG (reference sequence). The DNA of the CDR3 is TGTGCCTGGACCCCCCGGGAAAAGGGCACTGAAGCTTTCTTT. This gives the protein CAWTPREKGTEAFF.

This clone was recorded a few times. The rearrangement links TRBV7-2 to TRBJ2-5; D might be TRBD2 (6 bases). The CDR3 sequence is 15 residues long. Germline V gene data show CDR1 as SGHTA and CDR2 as FQGNSA. V was pared by 4 bases and J by 4 bases, with 16 bases between. CDR3 nucleotide sequence: TGTGCCAGCAGCTCCTCGGGGAGGAGAGTAGAGACCCAGTACTTC. Encoded protein: CASSSSGRRVETQYF. The whole variable domain, remainder taken from reference TRBV7-2 and TRBJ2-5, is GAGVSQSPSNKVTEKGKDVELRCDPISGHTALYWYRQSLGQGLEFLIYFQGNSAPDKSGLPSDRFSAERTGGSVSTLTIQRTQQEDSAVYLCASSSSGRRVETQYFGPGTRLLVL.

The chain uses TRBV10-3 and TRBJ2-5; D perhaps matches TRBD2 (7 bases). The germline CDR1 and CDR2 sequences are ENHRY and SYGVKD. V lost 2 bases and J lost 3, with 13 bases in between. CDR3 length: 15 amino acids. The CDR3 sequence: CAISELGRGKETQYF. The CDR3 DNA reads TGTGCCATCAGTGAGCTGGGGAGGGGGAAAGAGACCCAGTACTTC.

The chain employs TRBV19 and TRBJ2-5; tentative D call: TRBD1 (6 bases). The germline V and J ends were trimmed by 3 bases and 2 bases, with 16 bases remaining between them. The CDR3 loop spans 16 amino acids. In germline, CDR1 is LNHDA, CDR2 SQIVND (reference sequence). CDR3 sequence (DNA): TGTGCCAGTAGTATGCCCCCGGACAGTTCTCAAGAGACCCAGTACTTC. Its protein is CASSMPPDSSQETQYF. The full variable domain, with the rest looked up from reference TRBV19 and TRBJ2-5, is DGGITQSPKYLFRKEGQNVTLSCEQNLNHDAMYWYRQDPGQGLRLIYYSQIVNDFQKGDIAEGYSVSREKKESFPLTVTSAQKNPTAFYLCASSMPPDSSQETQYFGPGTRLLVL.

The rearrangement links TRBV5-4 to TRBJ2-1; the D gene is possibly TRBD2 (6 bases). Germline-derived CDR1 and CDR2 are SGHNT and YYREEE (reference sequence). Trimming shortened V by 4 bases and J by 6 bases, and 11 bases separated the two germline ends. The CDR3 is 13 residues long. Written as DNA, the CDR3 is TGTGCCAGCAGCGTTGCGGGATCCAATGAGCAGTTCTTC. This encodes CASSVAGSNEQFF.

This sequence joins TRBV7-9 and TRBJ2-1; 8 bases match TRBD1. With 3 bases clipped from V and 7 bases from J, the junction kept 5 bases outside the gene matches. The CDR3 is made up of 14 amino acids. The germline V gene has CDR1 SEHNR and CDR2 FQNEAQ (reference sequence). The CDR3 DNA follows: TGTGCCAGCAGCTTTTCGGACAGGGTAAATGAGCAGTTCTTC. Encoded protein: CASSFSDRVNEQFF.

In this sample, this clone turned up once. The chain joins TRBV23-1 to TRBJ2-5, with 9 bases lining up with TRBD1. TRBV23-1 is labeled an ORF, and its function is uncertain. This CDR3 contains 12 residues. V gave up 10 bases and J gave up 1 base; unmatched junction bases: 1. The CDR3 sequence: CAKTGGQETQYF. CDR3 DNA sequence: TGCGCCAAGACAGGGGGCCAAGAGACCCAGTACTTC.

The chain recombines TRBV30 with TRBJ2-5, with 7 bases lining up with TRBD2. Germline loops: CDR1 GTSNPN, CDR2 SVGIG (reference sequence). Trimming removed 3 bases from V and 3 bases from J; junction bases left unmatched: 10. The CDR3 spans 15 residues. CDR3 sequence (DNA): TGTGCCTGGAGCCAAAATCCGGGGGGAGAAGAGACCCAGTACTTC. Its protein is CAWSQNPGGEETQYF.

The chain couples TRBV9 to TRBJ2-3, with TRBD2 matching over 10 bases. V lost 4 bases to trimming and J lost 1 base; unmatched junction nucleotides: 12. Germline V gene data show CDR1 as SGDLS and CDR2 as YYNGEE. CDR3 size: 18 residues. CDR3 in amino acids: CASSPQGGLAGGTDTQYF. The CDR3 DNA follows: TGTGCCAGCAGCCCCCAAGGGGGGCTAGCGGGAGGCACAGATACGCAGTATTTT.

The V gene is TRBV28, the J gene TRBJ2-4; possible D gene TRBD1, 6 bases. Germline CDR1 and CDR2: MDHEN and SYDVKM. CDR3 length equals 15 residues. The V end was cut by 6 bases, the J end by 2 bases, with 14 bases between. The CDR3 sequence: CASSPPGHPKNIQYF. The CDR3 DNA reads TGTGCCAGCAGCCCCCCGGGACACCCCAAAAACATTCAGTACTTC. Full variable domain (remainder filled in from reference TRBV28 and TRBJ2-4): DVKVTQSSRYLVKRTGEKVFLECVQDMDHENMFWYRQDPGLGLRLIYFSYDVKMKEKGDIPEGYSVSREKKERFSLILESASTNQTSMYLCASSPPGHPKNIQYFGAGTRLSVL.

V and J are TRBV4-2 and TRBJ2-3; D might be TRBD2 (5 bases). Between the trimmed V and J ends, which lost 0 bases and 14 bases, there was a span of 15 bases. Germline loops: CDR1 LGHNA, CDR2 YNFKEQ. CDR3 length equals 13 residues. The CDR3 DNA is TGTGCCAGCAGCCAAGATCGGGGATTGGAGCTGTATTTT. It yields the protein CASSQDRGLELYF.

This chain uses TRBV21-1 with TRBJ2-7; the table's D call of TRBD2 was not tested on the DNA. TRBV21-1 is reported as a pseudogene. The CDR3 has 16 residues. CDR3 amino acids: CASSKLAFLESHEQYF. CDR3 DNA sequence: TGTGCCAGCAGCAAATTGGCCTTCTTGGAGAGCCACGAGCAGTACTTC.

The V call is TRBV5-1, the J call TRBJ2-1; 7 bases align to TRBD2. Germline V gene lookup returns CDR1 SGHRS and CDR2 YFSETQ. V was clipped by 0 bases and J by 3 bases; unmatched bases: 3. The CDR3 totals 15 residues. The CDR3 DNA is TGCGCCAGCAGCTTGGGTGCGGGAGTCTACAATGAGCAGTTCTTC. Its translation is CASSLGAGVYNEQFF. The complete variable domain, with remaining parts taken from reference TRBV5-1 and TRBJ2-1, reads KAGVTQTPRYLIKTRGQQVTLSCSPISGHRSVSWYQQTPGQGLQFLFEYFSETQRNKGNFPGRFSGRQFSNSRSEMNVSTLELGDSALYLCASSLGAGVYNEQFFGPGTRLTVL.

The chain carries TRBV4-1 and TRBJ1-3; TRBD1 is a possible D gene (5 bases). Trimming removed 1 base at V and 2 bases at J, with 18 bases between. CDR3 length: 18 amino acids. Germline CDR1 is MGHRA and CDR2 is YSYEKL. As DNA, the CDR3 is TGCGCCAGCAGCCAAGGGGCGTTACGTCAGGGCCCTGGAAACACCATATATTTT. It codes for CASSQGALRQGPGNTIYF.

The chain recombines TRBV4-2 with TRBJ2-3; TRBD1 might be the D (5 bases). This CDR3 region has 17 residues. The germline V gene has CDR1 LGHNA and CDR2 YNFKEQ. V lost 0 bases and J 0 bases, leaving 13 bases between the germline ends. The CDR3 DNA sequence: TGTGCCAGCAGCCAAGAGAGAATGGGGCAGAGCACAGATACGCAGTATTTT. Protein product: CASSQERMGQSTDTQYF.

The chain links TRBV7-9 to TRBJ1-4; 9 bases are a match to TRBD1. The V gene end was trimmed by 5 bases and the J gene end by 5 bases; junction bases not matched to a gene: 6. Germline loops: CDR1 SEHNR, CDR2 FQNEAQ (reference sequence). CDR3 length: 15 amino acids. CDR3 nucleotides: TGTGCCAGCAGCCTCTGGGGGACAGGGAATGAAAAACTGTTTTTT. Protein sequence: CASSLWGTGNEKLFF.

This rearrangement joins TRBV10-2 to TRBJ2-1; D is unresolved. This CDR3 region has 14 residues. V gave up 4 bases and J gave up 0 bases, with 7 bases separating them. Per germline, CDR1 WSHSY and CDR2 SAAADI. The CDR3 protein is CASSVLPSYNEQFF. Here the CDR3 DNA reads TGCGCCAGCAGTGTACTCCCCTCCTACAATGAGCAGTTCTTC.

This chain joins TRBV27 and TRBJ1-1, with 9 nucleotides matching TRBD1. The V segment lost 2 bases and the J segment 4 bases; nucleotides outside the gene matches: 14. The CDR3 sequence is 18 residues long. The germline V gene has CDR1 MNHEY and CDR2 SMNVEV (reference sequence). The CDR3 spells CASSLTDSTGGVGTEAFF. Here the CDR3 DNA reads TGTGCCAGCAGTTTAACGGACTCGACAGGGGGTGTGGGCACTGAAGCTTTCTTT.

This chain links TRBV9 with TRBJ2-7; TRBD2 matches at 9 bases. The CDR3 totals 16 residues. CDR1 is SGDLS and CDR2 is YYNGEE in the germline V gene. Trimming at V came to 2 bases and at J to 4 bases, leaving 10 bases not matched to a gene. The CDR3 spells CASSVCKREDAYEQYF. CDR3 sequence (DNA): TGTGCCAGCAGCGTTTGCAAGCGGGAGGACGCTTACGAGCAGTACTTC.

The V and J genes are TRBV5-6 and TRBJ1-4; D is possibly TRBD1 (6 bases). Germline lookup yields CDR1 SGHDT and CDR2 YYEEEE. Between the trimmed V and J ends, which lost 2 bases and 5 bases, there was a span of 22 bases. This CDR3 is 18 amino acids long. The CDR3 reads CASSLRALGGGVNEKLFF. The CDR3 region has the DNA TGTGCCAGCAGCTTACGCGCCCTTGGAGGGGGGGTGAATGAAAAACTGTTTTTT.